The source of this TCR beta chain is a study of T cell responses to AZD1222 COVID-19 vaccine. Overall study findings and caveats: Rises in breadth and depth of Spike-specific TCRs came after two AZD1222 doses. At 160-218 and 743-854, vaccine-associated CD4 TCRs were dominant, and they spanned spike.

Worth noting for this clone: Its antigen is undetermined.

The table came from immunoSEQ multiplex PCR; TCRdb's copy has only in-frame clones and leaves some out. Counted here are 200,000 to 300,000 clones, over 85% occurring once; the ten biggest clones make up around 0.58%. The sequenced sample was peripheral blood, obtained on day 0 of AZD1222 vaccination. The receptor comes from an adult in good health.

CDR3 sequence (DNA): TGCGCCAGCAGCCCGGATGGGAAAAGGGATGGCTACACCTTC. The encoded protein is CASSPDGKRDGYTF. J is TRBJ1-2 and V is TRBV5-1; D remains ambiguous. This CDR3 comprises 14 residues. Germline CDR1 is SGHRS and CDR2 is YFSETQ. V shed 4 bases and J shed 6 bases, with 16 bases lying between them.